This TCR beta chain is from a study of identifying expanded T cells in peripheral blood (dated by TCRdb to 2018 to 2020). Concerning the study at large: Four technical replicates, made by sequencing separate aliquots from the same pool of genomic DNA, were compared pairwise. On the study overall, not on this receptor specifically: Across all healthy-donor time intervals, the beta-binomial model significantly cut both the number of clones called differentially abundant and the false-positive rate. The binomial model flagged around 1.2 differentially abundant clones between technical replicates but roughly 15 over around two weeks and approximately 18 over around four weeks. Across all healthy donors, variance in clone template counts between approximately two-week samples was found to increase significantly with total template count. The authors expected biological variance in healthy repertoires might increase further over much longer intervals such as months to years.

CDR1 and CDR2 are read off the germline V gene as SGHDT and YYEEEE. The germline V end is reduced by 4 bases and the J end by 3 bases; junction bases left unmatched: 13. The CDR3 starts with the cysteine, ends with the phenylalanine, and has 17 residues. Of all the DNA, just the CDR3 is kept, 51 bases in frame from base 1. During the collection period, no infections or other immune events were recorded for the healthy donors. To calibrate time-dependent variance in a beta-binomial model of T-cell clone differential abundance, blood repertoires from healthy donors were used as a training cohort. The training cohort included around 10 healthy donors, of whom 3 were female and 7 were male. On average the donors were 43 years old, and their ages spanned about 25 to 64 years. Whole blood, obtained from a commercial supplier, was collected from each healthy donor at three time points spaced around 13 days apart. For immunosequencing, genomic DNA was extracted from unsorted whole blood.

The immunoSEQ Assay, which uses bias-controlled multiplex PCR amplification of genomic DNA, was used to profile TCRbeta CDR3 regions. The authors' pipeline ran thus. To quantify the absolute abundance of each unique TCRbeta CDR3 region, the sequences were collapsed and filtered. Differential abundance was tested with two models: a binomial (Fisher-equivalent) model and a beta-binomial model that adds time-dependent variance fitted from healthy donors. Clones with fewer than 5 combined templates were removed, and differential abundance was called for clones with a Benjamini-Hochberg FDR below 0.01. Beta-binomial variance was modeled as a function of total template count across the two samples using the form v = (b*log(k)+a)^2. TCRdb holds this immuneACCESS table with in-frame rearrangements only. Some clones are missing; in checked studies, unresolved V genes explain under half, and the rest has no known cause. Clone size and the V and J calls come from that table; the DNA yielded D and trimming. The table for this sample lists about 50,000 clones; roughly four fifths of them were counted only once. The top ten constitute more than 15% of the sample.

As to this clone: The antigen it recognizes is unknown. No base quality values were provided; no much bigger clone lies one nucleotide off.

This TCR derives from a person aged 18 to 75 in good health. Sequencing input: blood. The rearranged chain carries TRBV5-6 and TRBJ2-1; a stretch of 7 junction bases matches TRBD2. The DNA is TGTGCCAGCAGCCAGAGTTCGACTAGCCTTATCTACAATGAGCAGTTCTTC. This gives the protein CASSQSSTSLIYNEQFF. The CDR3 plus the reference TRBV5-6 and TRBJ2-1 genes for the other parts give the full variable domain: DAGVTQSPTHLIKTRGQQVTLRCSPKSGHDTVSWYQQALGQGPQFIFQYYEEEERQRGNFPDRFSGHQFPNYSSELNVNALLLGDSALYLCASSQSSTSLIYNEQFFGPGTRLTVL.